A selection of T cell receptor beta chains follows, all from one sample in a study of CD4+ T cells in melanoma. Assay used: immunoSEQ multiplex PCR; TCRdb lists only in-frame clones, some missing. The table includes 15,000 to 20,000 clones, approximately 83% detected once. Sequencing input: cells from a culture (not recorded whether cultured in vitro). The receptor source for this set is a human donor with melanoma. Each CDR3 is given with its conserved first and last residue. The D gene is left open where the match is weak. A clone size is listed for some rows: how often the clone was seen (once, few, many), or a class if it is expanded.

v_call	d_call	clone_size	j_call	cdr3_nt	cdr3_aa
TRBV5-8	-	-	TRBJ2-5	TGTGCCAGCAGCCCCGGGGGAACGCTCCAAGAGACCCAGTACTTC	CASSPGGTLQETQYF
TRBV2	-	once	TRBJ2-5	TGTGCCAGCAGTGGCGGGATAGAGGAGACCCAGTACTTC	CASSGGIEETQYF
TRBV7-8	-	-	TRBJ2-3	TGTGCCAGCAGCAGCCCCAGGGGAGATACGCAGTATTTT	CASSSPRGDTQYF
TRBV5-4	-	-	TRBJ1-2	TGTGCCAGCAGCTTGGAACAGGGAAGAGGGGATGGCTACACCTTC	CASSLEQGRGDGYTF
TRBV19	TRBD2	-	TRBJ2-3	TGTGCCAGTAGTTGGGAGGGCTCAGATACGCAGTATTTT	CASSWEGSDTQYF
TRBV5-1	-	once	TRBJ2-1	TGCGCCAGCAGGGAGGGAACCTACAATGAGCAGTTCTTC	CASREGTYNEQFF
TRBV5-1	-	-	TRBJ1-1	TGCGCCAGCAGCTCATCCGAGGGGACGCTAAAGAACACTGAAGCTTTCTTT	CASSSSEGTLKNTEAFF
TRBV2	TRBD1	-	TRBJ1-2	TGTGCCAGCCTGGACAGGGATCGGTCCGGTAATGGCTACACCTTC	CASLDRDRSGNGYTF
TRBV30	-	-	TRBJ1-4	TGTGCCTGGAGTGTTTCGGACACCAATGAAAAACTGTTTTTT	CAWSVSDTNEKLFF
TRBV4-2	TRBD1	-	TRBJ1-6	TGTGCCAGCAGCCAAGATGGGACAGGGAATTCACCCCTCCACTTT	CASSQDGTGNSPLHF
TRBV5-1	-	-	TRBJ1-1	TGCGCCAGCAGCTTGATGCAGGGGAATGAAGCTTTCTTT	CASSLMQGNEAFF
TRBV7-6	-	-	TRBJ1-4	TGTGCCAGCAGCTTAGGACAGGCTAATGAAAAACTGTTTTTT	CASSLGQANEKLFF
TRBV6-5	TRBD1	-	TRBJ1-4	TGTGCCAGCAGTTTGGGACAGGTGGCAACTAATGAAAAACTGTTTTTT	CASSLGQVATNEKLFF
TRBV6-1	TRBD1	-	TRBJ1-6	TGTGCCAGCAGTCGGGGGGGGACAGGGGGCCCACCCCTCCACTTT	CASSRGGTGGPPLHF